This T cell receptor (beta chain) was identified during a study of blood T cell repertoires in COVID-19. About the research overall: Specimens from acute and convalescent COVID-19 originated in the United States, Italy and Spain. Sources were T cells, B-cell-depleted T cells, or PBMCs; the material itself was cDNA or gDNA.

In the original workflow: Reference gene primer amplification gave estimated nucleated cell counts. Sequencing was performed with immunoSEQ multiplex PCR; in TCRdb, only in-frame clones are kept and a portion is missing. V and J calls plus clone size are reproduced from that table; the DNA served to infer D and trimming. The sample contains about 60,000 clones, around nine tenths of which appear only once. Sequencing was performed on peripheral blood. This TCR derives from a woman of 80 years or more with active COVID-19.

DNA for the CDR3: TGTGCCAGCAGTGTACTATCAGGGGAAAACACCATATATTTT. Translated, it gives CASSVLSGENTIYF. The chain has TRBV2 and TRBJ1-3, with a possible D match to TRBD1 (6 bases). The CDR3 spans 14 residues. V gave up 4 bases and J gave up 6 bases, with 13 bases separating them. From germline, CDR1 is SNHLY and CDR2 FYNNEI.